The 18 T cell receptor beta chains below come from one sample, sequenced in a study of cytomegalovirus exposure and HLA in healthy donors (dated by TCRdb to about 2017). The method was the immunoSEQ multiplex PCR assay. A mixture of 60 forward primers for TCR Vbeta segments and 13 reverse primers for TCR Jbeta segments was used in the multiplex PCR. TCRdb limited this immuneACCESS table to in-frame rearrangements with V and J called. A share of clones is missing; checked studies link under half to unresolved V genes, and the rest is unexplained. The sample data list about 180,000 clones, and around 81% of these were observed just once. The top ten hold around 5.7% of the sample. The specimen was PBMCs. These receptors were obtained from a man between 40 and 49 years old in good health and CMV-seronegative.

This clone was counted only a few times. The chain joins TRBV6-1 to TRBJ2-7, with TRBD2 identical over 11 bases. In germline, CDR1 is MNHNS, CDR2 SASEGT. This CDR3 comprises 15 residues. Trimming removed 4 bases from V and 1 base from J; junction bases left unmatched: 3. As DNA, the CDR3 is TGTGCCAGCAGTGTACTAGCGGGGGAGTCCTACGAGCAGTACTTC. This encodes CASSVLAGESYEQYF.

The chain carries TRBV7-9 and TRBJ1-5; no reliable D call. This CDR3 has 13 amino acids. Trimming pared 3 bases from V and 6 bases from J, leaving 9 bases between. CDR1 is SEHNR and CDR2 is FQNEAQ in the germline V gene (reference sequence). As DNA, the CDR3 is TGTGCCAGCAGCTTCAGAGAGGGTCAGCCCCAGCATTTT. Protein: CASSFREGQPQHF.

As for this clone: Other DNA sequences in this specimen translate into the identical CDR3. The rearrangement uses TRBV5-1 and TRBJ2-2, with 9 bases lining up with TRBD1. Trimming at V came to 0 bases and at J to 3 bases, leaving 0 bases not matched to a gene. The CDR3 consists of 15 residues. CDR1 and CDR2 from the germline V gene are SGHRS and YFSETQ. Here the CDR3 reads CASSLGTGDTGELFF. CDR3 coding DNA: TGCGCCAGCAGCTTGGGGACAGGGGACACCGGGGAGCTGTTTTTT.

The rearrangement joins TRBV4-3 to TRBJ1-6; a weak D match, TRBD1 (6 bases). The CDR3 sequence is 15 residues long. Trimming pared 1 base from V and 6 bases from J, leaving 10 bases between. Germline V gene lookup returns CDR1 LGHNA and CDR2 YSLEER. The CDR3 spells CASSQGQASNSPLHF. CDR3 DNA: TGCGCCAGCAGCCAAGGACAGGCGTCTAATTCACCCCTCCACTTT.

A note on this clone: Compared with germline, one end of the junction differs, possibly owing to a read error. This sample also contains other DNA sequences that code for the same CDR3. The chain couples TRBV7-8 to TRBJ1-2; 9 bases align to TRBD1. Germline values: CDR1 SGHVS, CDR2 FQNEAQ. The CDR3 totals 15 residues. This chain's CDR3 is CASSLGQGLLYGYTF. Here the CDR3 DNA reads TGCGCCAGCAGCCTGGGACAGGGTCTCCTCTATGGCTACACCTTC.

This clone was observed once. CDR3 sequence reads: CASSYSRGFDYGYTF. The CDR3 DNA reads as TGTGCCAGCAGTTACTCTAGGGGGTTCGACTATGGCTACACCTTC. The chain carries TRBV6-6 and TRBJ1-2; possibly TRBD1 for D (6 bases). Trimming cost V 0 bases and J 3 bases, with 11 bases left between them. CDR3 length equals 15 residues. Germline CDR1 MNHNY, CDR2 SVGAGI (reference sequence).

The chain uses TRBV15 and TRBJ2-2, with D possibly TRBD2 on 5 matching bases. Trimming left V 0 bases short and J 4 bases short, with 6 bases between. The CDR3 length is 14 residues. Germline-derived CDR1 and CDR2 are LNHNV and YYDKDF (reference sequence). The DNA of the CDR3 is TGTGCCACCAGCAGAGATCGGGGCACCGGGGAGCTGTTTTTT. Translation: CATSRDRGTGELFF.

V usage is TRBV6-6 and J usage is TRBJ1-1; perhaps TRBD1 as D (5 bases). Trimming shortened V by 2 bases and J by 6 bases, and 7 bases separated the two germline ends. Germline CDR1 and CDR2: MNHNY and SVGAGI (reference sequence). The CDR3 runs 12 residues. In DNA, the CDR3 is TGTGCCAGCAGTTACGGGGACTCTGAAGCTTTCTTT. It encodes CASSYGDSEAFF.

This clone was seen more than once but under ten times. The chain recombines TRBV5-5 with TRBJ1-1; D possibly corresponds to TRBD1 (6 bases). The CDR3 is 12 amino acids. Trimming removed 5 bases from V and 10 bases from J, with 15 bases in between. Per the germline V gene, CDR1 is SGHKS and CDR2 is YYEKEE (reference sequence). The CDR3 sequence: CASSYRDIPAFF. CDR3 in DNA: TGTGCCAGCAGTTATAGGGACATTCCAGCTTTCTTT.

This clone came up once. The chain links TRBV21-1 to TRBJ2-1; the table gives TRBD1 as D, unverified against the DNA. TRBV21-1 is termed a pseudogene. CDR3 length: 15 amino acids. The CDR3 DNA is TGTGCCAGCAGGTCCCTCGGACAAGGATCTGATGAGCAGTTCTTC. Protein: CASRSLGQGSDEQFF.

The rearrangement uses TRBV6-1 and TRBJ2-3; no firm D call. Trimming removed 6 bases at V and 4 bases at J, with 11 bases between. CDR1 and CDR2 (germline): MNHNS, SASEGT. The CDR3 has 13 residues. CDR3 in amino acids: CASSLMAPDTQYF. The CDR3 DNA follows: TGTGCCAGCAGCCTCATGGCCCCAGATACGCAGTATTTT.

The chain joins TRBV6-1 to TRBJ2-7; D is undetermined. Trimming removed 4 bases at V and 3 bases at J, with 16 bases between. Germline V gives CDR1 MNHNS, CDR2 SASEGT. This CDR3 has 15 residues. CDR3 DNA sequence: TGTGCCAGCAGTGTACAGCTTAGTACTTTCTACGAGCAGTACTTC. It is translated as CASSVQLSTFYEQYF.

The chain joins TRBV19 to TRBJ1-4; D gene unclear. The V and J ends lost 8 bases and 5 bases respectively, with 15 bases between them. Germline CDR1 and CDR2: LNHDA and SQIVND (reference sequence). CDR3 length: 14 amino acids. In nucleotides, the CDR3 is TGTGCCAGTGTAGCCCGTTTTGGGAATGAAAAACTGTTTTTT. Residues: CASVARFGNEKLFF.

V and J are TRBV7-2 and TRBJ1-5; the match to TRBD1 covers 10 bases. There are 15 residues in the CDR3. Per the germline V gene, CDR1 is SGHTA and CDR2 is FQGNSA. The V segment lost 5 bases and the J segment 1 base; nucleotides outside the gene matches: 2. The CDR3, as DNA: TGTGCCAGCAGCAGGGACAGGGGCAGCAATCAGCCCCAGCATTTT. Protein: CASSRDRGSNQPQHF.

The chain is built from TRBV5-8 and TRBJ2-7, with D maybe TRBD2 (7 bases). This CDR3 region has 15 residues. V was trimmed by 1 base and J by 3 bases, leaving 14 bases between them. The germline V gene encodes CDR1 SGHTS and CDR2 YDEGEE. CDR3 sequence reads: CASSLRGGLVYEQYF. DNA for the CDR3: TGTGCCAGCAGCTTGAGGGGGGGACTGGTCTACGAGCAGTACTTC.

The chain has TRBV27 and TRBJ2-3, with D possibly matching TRBD2 (6 bases). The CDR3 loop spans 14 amino acids. V lost 6 bases and J 2 bases, leaving 12 bases between the germline ends. Germline-derived CDR1 and CDR2 are MNHEY and SMNVEV (reference sequence). The CDR3 nucleotides read TGTGCCAGCAGCTGGGGACTCTTCACAGATACGCAGTATTTT. As protein: CASSWGLFTDTQYF.

V usage is TRBV5-1 and J usage is TRBJ1-1; weak D call: TRBD1 (6 bases). Per the germline V gene, CDR1 is SGHRS and CDR2 is YFSETQ. The CDR3 sequence is 14 residues long. The germline V and J ends were trimmed by 6 bases and 2 bases, with 14 bases remaining between them. The CDR3 region has the DNA TGCGCCAGCACCATAACAGGGCCTAACACTGAAGCTTTCTTT. It yields the protein CASTITGPNTEAFF. Together with reference TRBV5-1 and TRBJ1-1, the CDR3 gives the full variable domain: KAGVTQTPRYLIKTRGQQVTLSCSPISGHRSVSWYQQTPGQGLQFLFEYFSETQRNKGNFPGRFSGRQFSNSRSEMNVSTLELGDSALYLCASTITGPNTEAFFGQGTRLTVV.

The rearrangement uses TRBV7-2 and TRBJ2-3; 7 bases map to TRBD2. After removal of 1 base from V and 0 bases from J, the junction contained 4 bases not matched to a gene. The CDR3 runs to 16 residues. The germline gives CDR1 SGHTA, CDR2 FQGNSA. The CDR3 DNA sequence: TGTGCCAGCAGCTTAGTTGGCGGGGGAAGCACAGATACGCAGTATTTT. Translation: CASSLVGGGSTDTQYF.